This entry features one T cell receptor beta chain sequence. No antigen is known for it. From a lookup of the germline V gene (reference sequence), CDR1 and CDR2 are GTSNPN and SVGIG. From its cysteine to its phenylalanine, the CDR3 spans 13 amino acids. No coding sequence is recorded. The sample comes from a study of monozygotic twins with inflammatory bowel disease (dated by TCRdb to between 2018 and 2021). Background on the whole study: A total of roughly 28 monozygotic twin pairs were included in the full study, comprising nine German pairs (four IBD-concordant, five IBD-discordant) and 19 IBD-discordant Danish pairs. Each individual had, on average, about 151 000 unique TCRalpha sequences and 181 000 unique TCRbeta sequences available for analysis. The search for disease-associated traits relied mainly on comparing, within discordant pairs, IBD patients with their genetically identical healthy co-twins.

General conclusions and limits of the study: IBD patients had lower TCRbeta repertoire diversity, measured by the inverse Simpson index, than their healthy co-twins. No difference in repertoire similarity was observed between concordant and discordant twins, possibly owing to limited statistical power. IBD patients shared fewer clonotypes with other individuals than healthy twins did, most markedly in patients showing signs of disease activity. Because patients received different immunosuppressive treatments, the repertoires may have picked up extra background noise and variability between individuals. The analysis was unable to tell different T cell subtypes apart. No single strong signal or clonotype linked to IBD turned up in the results, so the idea that one exists was not supported.

A roughly 2.7 ml peripheral blood sample was drawn into PAXgene tubes per donor and stored at -80°C. Total RNA was isolated from whole blood with the PAXgene blood miRNA kit on an automated QIAcube, without T cell sorting. Peripheral blood from monozygotic twin pairs who were concordant or discordant for inflammatory bowel disease underwent deep TCRalpha and TCRbeta repertoire profiling using unique molecular barcoding. Smoking habits were recorded for all twin pairs, and each individual was classified as a current, former or never smoker. Library preparation used 5' RACE. Preparation of each TCR library used 3,500 to 4,500 ng of total RNA. For each sample, cDNA was synthesized in eight separate reactions using SMARTScribe reverse transcriptase. During cDNA synthesis, template switching introduced unique molecular identifiers that contained a 6-nucleotide sample barcode. TCRalpha and TCRbeta cDNA was amplified by two nested PCRs of roughly 16 and 10 cycles, with bead purification after each PCR. Before amplification, the cDNA was both treated with uracil DNA-glycosylase and purified with the QIAquick PCR purification kit. The second PCR was the step at which Illumina TruSeq-compatible adapters and sample-specific barcodes were added. Library quality and concentration were checked on TapeStation and Qubit, and libraries were pooled at around 5.3 ng each. Pooled libraries were sequenced on an Illumina HiSeq2500 single-index Rapid Run with 2 x 100 bp reads and custom sequencing primers. As for how the authors treated the data: MiGEC version 1.2.6 was used for UMI-based consensus assembly to correct PCR and sequencing errors. MiXCR version 2.1.1 handled V(D)J alignment, clonotype assembly and CDR3 extraction. Normalisation of gene usage, clonotype sharing and MAIT/NKT TCR abundance was achieved by analysing the top 1000, 10 000 and 20 000 clonotypes per sample. Diversity was computed as the inverse Simpson index with the vegan R package after downsampling to 27 000 UMIs. Paired Mann-Whitney U tests were applied to discordant twin pairs, with Benjamini-Hochberg correction for multiple testing. Following TCRdb reprocessing, every CDR3 protein sequence forms one entry, and DNA is not provided. TCRdb's processing, not the study's, gives the V and J calls here. The table for this sample lists about 330,000 distinct CDR3 sequences. In total, the top ten clones hold roughly 2% of the sample.

This sequence was found in a human donor with ulcerative colitis or Crohn's disease, or a healthy co-twin of an affected twin (not recorded which). The V and J segments used are TRBV30 and TRBJ2-7; TCRdb's D call of TRBD1 is untestable without DNA. Specimen: blood. For the CDR3, the sequence is CAWSFDRDYEQYF.